One sample yielded the 32 T cell receptor beta chains listed below, sequenced in a study of cytomegalovirus exposure and HLA in healthy donors. The PCR used 60 Vbeta and 13 Jbeta primers. The repertoire was sequenced with immunoSEQ multiplex PCR; TCRdb's copy has only in-frame clones and lacks some. This repertoire shows some 180,000 clones, roughly four fifths found once; its top ten account for 2.9%. Sequencing was done on a sample of PBMCs. These receptors were obtained from a male donor in good health and CMV-seronegative.

The gene calls are TRBV30 and TRBJ1-2; a weak D match, TRBD1 (6 bases). V lost 0 bases to trimming and J lost 1 base, with 9 bases between them. CDR1 is GTSNPN and CDR2 is SVGIG in the germline V gene (reference sequence). CDR3 size: 14 residues. The CDR3 is CAWSVNRVNYGYTF. The CDR3 DNA reads as TGTGCCTGGAGTGTCAACAGGGTTAACTATGGCTACACCTTC.

The gene calls are TRBV7-9 and TRBJ1-4, with no clear D. The CDR3 extends over 18 amino acids. V lost 3 bases and J lost 3, with 20 bases in between. CDR1 and CDR2 (germline): SEHNR, FQNEAQ (reference sequence). In DNA form, the CDR3 reads TGTGCCAGCAGCTTTCTCCCCGTGGGAGGGCGGCCTAATGAAAAACTGTTTTTT. It codes for CASSFLPVGGRPNEKLFF.

V gene TRBV4-2 combines with J gene TRBJ2-1; 13 nucleotides align to TRBD2. This CDR3 has 16 amino acids. The V gene's germline CDR1 is LGHNA and CDR2 YNFKEQ. The J segment lost 7 bases and the V segment lost 4 bases, leaving 7 bases of the junction unmatched. CDR3 DNA: TGTGCCAGCAGCCGACTGACTAGCGGGAGGAATAATGAGCAGTTCTTC. Translating gives CASSRLTSGRNNEQFF.

The V gene is TRBV2, the J gene TRBJ2-5, with D perhaps TRBD2 (5 bases). The last part of the DNA fits TRBJ2-7 better; the J call may be wrong. This CDR3 comprises 13 residues. CDR1 is SNHLY and CDR2 is FYNNEI in the germline V gene. In nucleotides, the CDR3 is TGTGCCACAGGACTCAGAGTATCCTACGAGCAGTACTTC. Translating it yields CATGLRVSYEQYF.

The V and J genes are TRBV4-1 and TRBJ2-7, with 10 bases identical to TRBD1. CDR3 length: 16 amino acids. From germline, CDR1 is MGHRA and CDR2 YSYEKL. V was pared by 2 bases and J by 5 bases, with 9 bases of the junction left unmatched. DNA of the CDR3: TGCGCCAGCAGCCAAAATCCCGGGACAGGGGAGGACGAGCAGTACTTC. The encoded protein is CASSQNPGTGEDEQYF.

V and J are TRBV6-1 and TRBJ1-5; maybe TRBD1 (5 bases). Per germline, CDR1 MNHNS and CDR2 SASEGT. Trimming pared 2 bases from V and 3 bases from J, leaving 11 bases between. The CDR3 runs to 15 residues. CDR3 sequence reads: CASSEQAGYNQPQHF. CDR3 sequence (DNA): TGTGCCAGCAGTGAACAGGCAGGGTACAATCAGCCCCAGCATTTT.

This clone was seen only once. The J gene is TRBJ1-3, the V gene TRBV9, with 8 bases lining up with TRBD1. Germline V lookup: CDR1 SGDLS, CDR2 YYNGEE. V trimming: 3 bases; J trimming: 0 bases; junction bases outside the gene matches: 5. This CDR3 has 16 residues. The DNA for the CDR3 is TGTGCCAGCAGCGGACAGGGGCGATACTCTGGAAACACCATATATTTT. Its protein product is CASSGQGRYSGNTIYF.

The chain is built from TRBV28 and TRBJ2-2; D is possibly TRBD1 (5 bases). V was pared by 8 bases and J by 6 bases, with 13 bases between. From germline, CDR1 is MDHEN and CDR2 SYDVKM. This CDR3 has 13 residues. The CDR3, as DNA: TGTGCCAGCTGGGGCTTCGTCCCCGGGGAGCTGTTTTTT. Amino acids: CASWGFVPGELFF.

The chain employs TRBV19 and TRBJ2-3, with 9 nucleotides matching TRBD2. The CDR3 loop spans 15 amino acids. Germline-derived CDR1 and CDR2 are LNHDA and SQIVND (reference sequence). With 6 bases clipped from V and 0 bases from J, the junction kept 4 bases outside the gene matches. CDR3 DNA: TGTGCCAGTAGCCCTGGACTAGCGAGCACAGATACGCAGTATTTT. This gives the protein CASSPGLASTDTQYF.

J is TRBJ2-7 and V is TRBV18; D might be TRBD2 (5 bases). Trimming shortened V by 1 base and J by 2 bases, and 9 bases separated the two germline ends. The germline CDR1 and CDR2 sequences are KGHSH and LQKENI. The CDR3 length is 14 residues. The CDR3 sequence is CASSPQEDTYEQYF. CDR3 coding DNA: TGTGCCAGCTCACCACAGGAGGATACCTACGAGCAGTACTTC.

The chain couples TRBV7-9 to TRBJ2-1, with a possible D match to TRBD2 (6 bases). Trimming took 1 base from V and 0 from J, leaving 7 bases between them. There are 15 residues in the CDR3. The germline gives CDR1 SEHNR, CDR2 FQNEAQ (reference sequence). In nucleotides, the CDR3 is TGTGCCAGCAGCTTAGTAGCGGTCTCCTACAATGAGCAGTTCTTC. This sequence encodes CASSLVAVSYNEQFF.

The gene calls are TRBV6-1 and TRBJ1-5; 7 nucleotides match TRBD1. This CDR3 is built from 16 residues. Per germline, CDR1 MNHNS and CDR2 SASEGT. V lost 3 bases to trimming and J lost 4 bases; unmatched junction nucleotides: 9. CDR3 protein: CASSEGGQKPNQPQHF. The CDR3, as DNA: TGTGCCAGCAGTGAGGGGGGACAGAAACCAAATCAGCCCCAGCATTTT.

A few counts support this clone. A read error may produce the germline difference seen at one junction end. The J gene is TRBJ2-4, the V gene TRBV7-9; maybe TRBD1 (6 bases). Germline-derived CDR1 and CDR2 are SEHNR and FQNEAQ (reference sequence). CDR3 size: 11 residues. The CDR3 nucleotides read TGTGCCAGCAGCTCAACAGGGTTTTGGGACTTC. Translated, it gives CASSSTGFWDF.

The genes are TRBV2 and TRBJ2-1; 9 positions match TRBD2. The trim removed 7 bases at V and 4 bases at J, leaving 2 bases unmatched. Germline CDR1 SNHLY, CDR2 FYNNEI. The CDR3 spans 13 residues. The CDR3 sequence: CASTLAGYNEQFF. CDR3 DNA: TGTGCCAGCACCCTAGCGGGGTACAATGAGCAGTTCTTC.

This clone was detected only a few times. This sequence joins TRBV4-2 and TRBJ2-1; the match to TRBD2 covers 8 bases. This CDR3 region has 15 residues. Germline values: CDR1 LGHNA, CDR2 YNFKEQ. V gave up 0 bases and J gave up 7 bases; unmatched junction bases: 5. The CDR3 coding sequence is TGTGCCAGCAGCCAAGAGGAGCGGGGGCTTAATGAGCAGTTCTTC. Translated: CASSQEERGLNEQFF.

As to this clone: The same CDR3 also results from other DNA sequences found in this sample. The chain links TRBV30 to TRBJ1-1; 7 bases map to TRBD1. Per germline, CDR1 GTSNPN and CDR2 SVGIG (reference sequence). V shed 2 bases and J 5 bases; nucleotides not matched to a gene: 5. The length of the CDR3 is 13 residues. CDR3: CAWSRSGGTEAFF. As DNA, the CDR3 is TGTGCCTGGAGTCGATCAGGGGGTACTGAAGCTTTCTTT.

This clone occurred once. The rearrangement joins TRBV4-3 to TRBJ1-2; 8 bases are shared with TRBD1. Germline loops: CDR1 LGHNA, CDR2 YSLEER. This CDR3 is built from 15 residues. Trimming cost V 1 base and J 4 bases; bases outside gene matches: 5. CDR3 sequence (DNA): TGCGCCAGCAGCCAAGGGGACGGACAGGGCTATGGCTACACCTTC. Protein: CASSQGDGQGYGYTF.

The V call is TRBV30, the J call TRBJ2-5, with 9 bases identical to TRBD1. Germline CDR1 is GTSNPN and CDR2 is SVGIG (reference sequence). The V and J ends lost 3 bases and 1 base, in that order; junction bases with no gene match: 6. The CDR3 has 15 residues. The CDR3 loop reads CAWSGLGQGQETQYF. The CDR3 DNA follows: TGTGCCTGGAGCGGGTTGGGACAGGGCCAAGAGACCCAGTACTTC. Combining the CDR3 with reference TRBV30 and TRBJ2-5 gives the whole variable domain SQTIHQWPATLVQPVGSPLSLECTVEGTSNPNLYWYRQAAGRGLQLLFYSVGIGQISSEVPQNLSASRPQDRQFILSSKKLLLSDSGFYLCAWSGLGQGQETQYFGPGTRLLVL.

J is TRBJ2-7 and V is TRBV28; D is unresolved. Germline V gene sequence: CDR1 MDHEN, CDR2 SYDVKM. V lost 2 bases to trimming and J lost 1 base, with 6 bases between them. This CDR3 is built from 13 residues. The CDR3 DNA reads TGTGCCAGCAGTTTAGCGGATTCCTACGAGCAGTACTTC. Translation gives CASSLADSYEQYF. Full variable domain (missing parts from reference TRBV28 and TRBJ2-7): DVKVTQSSRYLVKRTGEKVFLECVQDMDHENMFWYRQDPGLGLRLIYFSYDVKMKEKGDIPEGYSVSREKKERFSLILESASTNQTSMYLCASSLADSYEQYFGPGTRLTVT.

This chain uses TRBV30 with TRBJ2-7; no firm D call. Germline CDR1 GTSNPN, CDR2 SVGIG (reference sequence). Trimming took off 2 bases at V and 2 bases at J, with 13 bases between the two ends. The CDR3 covers 14 residues. This CDR3 is CAWSPFQVPYEQYF. The CDR3 DNA reads as TGTGCCTGGAGTCCCTTCCAGGTCCCCTACGAGCAGTACTTC. Variable domain in full (rest from reference TRBV30 and TRBJ2-7): SQTIHQWPATLVQPVGSPLSLECTVEGTSNPNLYWYRQAAGRGLQLLFYSVGIGQISSEVPQNLSASRPQDRQFILSSKKLLLSDSGFYLCAWSPFQVPYEQYFGPGTRLTVT.

The V and J genes are TRBV6-1 and TRBJ2-2; D ambiguous. V lost 0 bases to trimming and J lost 0 bases, with 8 bases between them. The CDR3 is 16 residues long. The V gene's germline CDR1 is MNHNS and CDR2 SASEGT. As DNA, the CDR3 is TGTGCCAGCAGTGAAGCGCGAGAGCCGAACACCGGGGAGCTGTTTTTT. The encoded protein is CASSEAREPNTGELFF.

The chain combines TRBV2 with TRBJ2-1; possibly TRBD2 for D (7 bases). The length of the CDR3 is 14 residues. V was trimmed by 3 bases and J by 8 bases, leaving 14 bases between them. Germline CDR1 and CDR2: SNHLY and FYNNEI. This CDR3 is CASSEVGGRDEQFF. CDR3 DNA sequence: TGTGCCAGCAGTGAGGTGGGGGGGCGGGATGAGCAGTTCTTC.

This chain links TRBV29-1 with TRBJ2-3; tentative D call: TRBD2 (5 bases). V was cut by 1 base and J by 5 bases, with 13 bases left in between. Germline loops: CDR1 SQVTM, CDR2 ANQGSEA. The CDR3 consists of 14 residues. CDR3: CSVEGTSFIDTQYF. CDR3 sequence (DNA): TGCAGCGTTGAAGGTACTAGTTTCATAGATACGCAGTATTTT.

This chain uses TRBV7-9 with TRBJ1-1; D gene unclear. Between the trimmed V and J ends, which lost 5 bases and 1 base, there was a span of 14 bases. CDR1 and CDR2 (germline): SEHNR, FQNEAQ (reference sequence). The CDR3 contains 15 residues. The CDR3 loop is CASSRDPRGNTEAFF. As DNA, the CDR3 is TGTGCCAGCAGCCGAGACCCTCGGGGGAACACTGAAGCTTTCTTT.

The chain combines TRBV4-3 with TRBJ2-5, with 11 bases aligning to TRBD2. The J call could be wrong; TRBJ2-7 is a better fit for the DNA end. The CDR3 has 18 amino acids. Germline V gene lookup returns CDR1 LGHNA and CDR2 YSLEER. The CDR3 DNA sequence: TGCGCCAGCAGCCAAGATAGGGCTAGCGGGAGGCCCGGGTACGAGCAGTACTTC. Its translation is CASSQDRASGRPGYEQYF.

The rearrangement uses TRBV6-5 and TRBJ2-7; 8 nucleotides match TRBD2. CDR1 MNHEY and CDR2 SVGAGI come from the germline V gene. CDR3 length equals 15 residues. The V and J ends lost 6 bases and 0 bases, in that order; junction bases with no gene match: 7. The CDR3 DNA is TGTGCCAGCAGAGTTAGCGGGGAATCCTCCTACGAGCAGTACTTC. This encodes CASRVSGESSYEQYF.

This clone was detected only a few times. The chain uses TRBV7-9 and TRBJ1-4; 9 positions agree with TRBD1. Trimming at V came to 5 bases and at J to 3 bases, leaving 7 bases not matched to a gene. Germline-derived CDR1 and CDR2 are SEHNR and FQNEAQ (reference sequence). The CDR3 is made up of 16 amino acids. CDR3 residues: CASSTGTGNSNEKLFF. The CDR3 coding sequence is TGTGCCAGCAGCACCGGGACAGGGAACTCTAATGAAAAACTGTTTTTT.

The chain combines TRBV30 with TRBJ1-2; maybe TRBD1 (5 bases). CDR3 size: 13 residues. The germline CDR1 and CDR2 sequences are GTSNPN and SVGIG (reference sequence). V dropped 1 base and J dropped 6 bases, with 12 bases sitting between them. The CDR3 sequence: CAWSAGLGNGYTF. Written as DNA, the CDR3 is TGTGCCTGGAGTGCAGGGTTGGGGAATGGCTACACCTTC.

J is TRBJ1-1 and V is TRBV9, with 11 bases identical to TRBD1. Germline V gene data show CDR1 as SGDLS and CDR2 as YYNGEE. V was pared by 1 base and J by 5 bases, with 4 bases of the junction left unmatched. The CDR3 covers 15 residues. The CDR3 loop is CASSVSGTGGTEAFF. The CDR3 DNA is TGTGCCAGCAGCGTATCCGGGACAGGGGGTACTGAAGCTTTCTTT.

The chain joins TRBV5-1 to TRBJ2-5; 8 bases fit TRBD1. The DNA end lines up better with TRBJ2-7; the J call may be wrong. Germline CDR1 reads SGHRS; CDR2 reads YFSETQ. CDR3 length equals 16 residues. The CDR3 region has the DNA TGCGCCAGCAGCTTGTTACCGGGACAGGCTAACTACGAGCAGTACTTC. Translated: CASSLLPGQANYEQYF.

The rearrangement joins TRBV11-3 to TRBJ2-1; 11 nucleotides match TRBD2. CDR1 is SGHNT and CDR2 is YENEEA in the germline V gene. J lost 6 bases, V lost 3 bases, and 4 bases had no gene match. The CDR3 has 15 amino acids. The CDR3 sequence: CASSFRLAGRNEQFF. The DNA of the CDR3 is TGTGCCAGCAGCTTTAGACTAGCGGGACGCAATGAGCAGTTCTTC. Based on the CDR3 plus reference TRBV11-3 and TRBJ2-1, the full variable domain is EAGVVQSPRYKIIEKKQPVAFWCNPISGHNTLYWYLQNLGQGPELLIRYENEEAVDDSQLPKDRFSAERLKGVDSTLKIQPAELGDSAVYLCASSFRLAGRNEQFFGPGTRLTVL.

The chain recombines TRBV15 with TRBJ1-1; no clear D gene. Germline CDR1 is LNHNV and CDR2 is YYDKDF (reference sequence). CDR3 length equals 15 residues. Trimming cost V 0 bases and J 9 bases, with 17 bases left between them. CDR3 loop: CATSRDDIRTEKAFF. The CDR3 DNA sequence: TGTGCCACCAGCAGAGATGATATCCGGACTGAGAAAGCTTTCTTT. Complete variable domain (other parts from reference TRBV15 and TRBJ1-1): DAMVIQNPRYQVTQFGKPVTLSCSQTLNHNVMYWYQQKSSQAPKLLFHYYDKDFNNEADTPDNFQSRRPNTSFCFLDIRSPGLGDTAMYLCATSRDDIRTEKAFFGQGTRLTVV.